The 28 T cell receptor beta chains listed next were all sequenced from one sample in a study of a mutant IDH1 vaccine in newly diagnosed glioma (dated by TCRdb to the early 2020s). The sample's time point, from its label and the paper: baseline, week 1 (first vaccination visit). Taken with the paper, the label for treatment or condition translates to: pre-vaccination baseline after standard-of-care therapy. The library was produced with the immunoSEQ multiplex PCR assay. The table was pulled from immuneACCESS by TCRdb, which kept in-frame rearrangements only. Such tables lose some clones; where checked, under half of the loss comes from unresolved V genes, and the rest has no known cause. The table for this sample lists roughly 70,000 clones; 80% to 90% of them were counted only once. The top ten constitute 2.5% to 3.5% of the sample. The sequencing here drew on PBMCs, taken from a glioma patient treated with radiotherapy, temozolomide or both. The receptors derive from a man aged 30 to 39 with glioma.

The chain carries TRBV21-1 and TRBJ2-3; TRBD2, the table's D call, lacks a check against the DNA. TRBV21-1 is given as a pseudogene. This CDR3 contains 9 residues. The CDR3 protein is CASPSSQYF. The CDR3 nucleotides are TGTGCCAGCCCCTCGAGCCAGTATTTT.

The chain recombines TRBV5-1 with TRBJ2-5, with 9 positions matching TRBD2. CDR3 length: 15 residues. Germline lookup yields CDR1 SGHRS and CDR2 YFSETQ. J lost 5 bases, V lost 6 bases, and 11 bases had no gene match. The CDR3 nucleotides are TGCGCCAGCACCCAAACCACCCTAGCGGGGGAGACCCAGTACTTC. The encoded protein is CASTQTTLAGETQYF. The full variable domain, its missing parts supplied by reference TRBV5-1 and TRBJ2-5, is KAGVTQTPRYLIKTRGQQVTLSCSPISGHRSVSWYQQTPGQGLQFLFEYFSETQRNKGNFPGRFSGRQFSNSRSEMNVSTLELGDSALYLCASTQTTLAGETQYFGPGTRLLVL.

CDR3 DNA: TGCAGTGCTAGCTTGAATTACGAGCAGTACTTC. It translates to CSASLNYEQYF. The chain has TRBV20-1 and TRBJ2-7; the D is unclear. Germline V gene sequence: CDR1 DFQATT, CDR2 SNEGSKA (reference sequence). V was trimmed by 3 bases and J by 4 bases, leaving 7 bases between them. This CDR3 comprises 11 residues.

CDR3 sequence: CASSLEPGSGYTF. CDR3 nucleotides: TGTGCCAGCAGCTTAGAGCCGGGGAGTGGCTACACCTTC. This sequence joins TRBV7-9 and TRBJ1-2; D remains ambiguous. Germline loops: CDR1 SEHNR, CDR2 FQNEAQ (reference sequence). Trimming stripped 1 base from V and 7 bases from J, with 10 bases between. This CDR3 is built from 13 residues.

The V gene is TRBV9, the J gene TRBJ2-7; possibly TRBD2 for D (6 bases). Germline V gives CDR1 SGDLS, CDR2 YYNGEE. Between the trimmed V and J ends, which lost 3 bases and 0 bases, there was a span of 16 bases. CDR3 size: 16 residues. The CDR3 DNA is TGTGCCAGCAGCGCCGACGGGGCGCGGGACTCCTACGAGCAGTACTTC. It encodes CASSADGARDSYEQYF.

This clone came up a few times. The rearrangement uses TRBV7-2 and TRBJ1-1; the D is unclear. Germline loops: CDR1 SGHTA, CDR2 FQGNSA. This CDR3 spans 15 amino acids. V lost 4 bases and J lost 5, with 17 bases in between. CDR3 sequence reads: CASSSREMRWTEAFF. The CDR3 DNA follows: TGTGCCAGCAGCTCCCGGGAGATGAGGTGGACTGAAGCTTTCTTT.

The rearrangement links TRBV19 to TRBJ2-1; possible D gene TRBD2, 7 bases. Trimming removed 6 bases from V and 12 bases from J, with 27 bases in between. This CDR3 region has 16 residues. Germline V lookup: CDR1 LNHDA, CDR2 SQIVND (reference sequence). This CDR3 reads CASSTSTGSGGIRQFF. The CDR3, as DNA: TGTGCCAGTAGCACCTCCACAGGGTCCGGGGGGATCAGGCAGTTCTTC. Variable domain in full (rest from reference TRBV19 and TRBJ2-1): DGGITQSPKYLFRKEGQNVTLSCEQNLNHDAMYWYRQDPGQGLRLIYYSQIVNDFQKGDIAEGYSVSREKKESFPLTVTSAQKNPTAFYLCASSTSTGSGGIRQFFGPGTRLTVL.

V usage is TRBV19 and J usage is TRBJ2-1, with TRBD2 identical over 9 bases. V lost 4 bases, J lost 4 bases, and 2 bases stayed unmatched. Germline lookup yields CDR1 LNHDA and CDR2 SQIVND (reference sequence). CDR3 size: 14 residues. CDR3 region: CASSSSGGYNEQFF. The CDR3 DNA sequence: TGTGCCAGTAGTAGTAGCGGGGGTTACAATGAGCAGTTCTTC.

The rearrangement joins TRBV5-4 to TRBJ1-2, with D possibly TRBD1 on 6 matching bases. The V and J ends lost 1 base and 5 bases respectively, with 12 bases between them. Germline values: CDR1 SGHNT, CDR2 YYREEE (reference sequence). This CDR3 contains 14 residues. The CDR3 nucleotides read TGTGCCAGCAGCTTGTCTCACAGGGAGTATGGCTACACCTTC. This sequence encodes CASSLSHREYGYTF.

For the CDR3, the DNA is TGTGCCAGCAGCGTAGCGGGGGGGGCAGATACGCAGTATTTT. This translates into CASSVAGGADTQYF. The chain couples TRBV9 to TRBJ2-3, with 8 positions matching TRBD2. The junction had 1 base not matched to a gene; V was cut back by 0 bases and J by 4 bases. Germline values: CDR1 SGDLS, CDR2 YYNGEE. CDR3 length equals 14 residues.

The genes are TRBV7-8 and TRBJ2-2; D is undetermined. The CDR3 totals 12 residues. CDR1 is SGHVS, CDR2 FQNEAQ, per germline. Trimming stripped 2 bases from V and 4 bases from J, with 2 bases between. This CDR3 is CASSLSTGELFF. As DNA, the CDR3 is TGTGCCAGCAGCTTATCCACCGGGGAGCTGTTTTTT.

This chain links TRBV7-9 with TRBJ2-5; D assignment may be TRBD1 or TRBD2 (5 bases each). Per the germline V gene, CDR1 is SEHNR and CDR2 is FQNEAQ (reference sequence). Trimming removed 7 bases at V and 2 bases at J, with 14 bases between. The length of the CDR3 is 14 residues. CDR3 in amino acids: CASTARGRQETQYF. For the CDR3, the DNA is TGTGCCAGCACCGCACGGGGCAGACAAGAGACCCAGTACTTC.

The chain joins TRBV7-6 to TRBJ2-2; 7 nucleotides agree with TRBD2. Per the germline V gene, CDR1 is SGHVS and CDR2 is FNYEAQ. V lost 3 bases and J lost 2; bases outside the gene matches: 6. The CDR3 runs to 16 residues. CDR3 residues: CASSFPGGHNTGELFF. CDR3 coding DNA: TGTGCCAGCAGCTTCCCGGGGGGTCACAACACCGGGGAGCTGTTTTTT.

The rearrangement uses TRBV27 and TRBJ1-2; 10 bases match TRBD1. The CDR3 spans 17 residues. The V gene end was trimmed by 5 bases and the J gene end by 5 bases; junction bases not matched to a gene: 14. Germline values: CDR1 MNHEY, CDR2 SMNVEV (reference sequence). CDR3 sequence (DNA): TGTGCCAGCAGTATTCGACAGGGGGCCAATCCTCGGTATGGCTACACCTTC. Translated, it gives CASSIRQGANPRYGYTF.

V gene TRBV11-2 combines with J gene TRBJ2-3; maybe TRBD2 (6 bases). The CDR3 covers 13 residues. Trimming removed 4 bases from V and 1 base from J, with 6 bases in between. Germline V gives CDR1 SGHAT, CDR2 FQNNGV. The CDR3 reads CASSWGGTDTQYF. Here the CDR3 DNA reads TGTGCCAGCAGCTGGGGGGGCACAGATACGCAGTATTTT.

The chain is built from TRBV18 and TRBJ1-4; TRBD1 might be the D (6 bases). From germline, CDR1 is KGHSH and CDR2 LQKENI. Trimming took 4 bases from V and 8 from J, leaving 14 bases between them. There are 14 residues in the CDR3. Written as DNA, the CDR3 is TGTGCCAGCTCACAAGAACAGGGTGGCGAAAAACTGTTTTTT. Translating gives CASSQEQGGEKLFF.

The chain uses TRBV2 and TRBJ1-2; unclear D gene. The CDR3 is 14 residues long. The germline V and J ends were trimmed by 1 base and 2 bases, with 8 bases remaining between them. Per the germline V gene, CDR1 is SNHLY and CDR2 is FYNNEI. The CDR3 is CASSEVRVNYGYTF. In DNA form, the CDR3 reads TGTGCCAGCAGTGAAGTCCGAGTCAACTATGGCTACACCTTC.

V usage is TRBV2 and J usage is TRBJ1-2; no clear D. CDR1 and CDR2 (germline): SNHLY, FYNNEI. Trimming stripped 1 base from V and 3 bases from J, with 6 bases between. This CDR3 has 13 residues. The CDR3 coding sequence is TGTGCCAGCAGTGAAGAAGCCTACTATGGCTACACCTTC. This sequence encodes CASSEEAYYGYTF.

V gene TRBV7-9 combines with J gene TRBJ1-2; D is unresolved. Germline lookup yields CDR1 SEHNR and CDR2 FQNEAQ (reference sequence). Trimming took off 8 bases at V and 2 bases at J, with 9 bases between the two ends. This CDR3 is built from 12 residues. The CDR3 DNA is TGTGCCAGCGGCAGTATAAACTATGGCTACACCTTC. It translates to CASGSINYGYTF.

The genes are TRBV2 and TRBJ1-3; 8 nucleotides match TRBD1. There are 16 residues in the CDR3. Germline V gene sequence: CDR1 SNHLY, CDR2 FYNNEI. V shed 1 base, J shed 4 bases, and the junction held 6 bases outside the gene matches. CDR3 residues: CASSEEGGTGGNTIYF. In DNA form, the CDR3 reads TGTGCCAGCAGTGAAGAGGGGGGGACAGGAGGAAACACCATATATTTT.

The chain couples TRBV5-6 to TRBJ2-3, with D hard to call. The CDR3 extends over 13 amino acids. Germline CDR1 is SGHDT and CDR2 is YYEEEE. V lost 1 base to trimming and J lost 5 bases, with 8 bases between them. The CDR3 loop is CASSLRRGDTQYF. CDR3 bases: TGTGCCAGCAGCTTGAGGAGAGGAGATACGCAGTATTTT.

The rearrangement joins TRBV30 to TRBJ1-3, with a possible D match to TRBD1 (5 bases). Trimming took 1 base from V and 8 from J, leaving 6 bases between them. CDR3 size: 11 residues. Germline V gene lookup returns CDR1 GTSNPN and CDR2 SVGIG (reference sequence). CDR3 in DNA: TGTGCCTGGAGTGGGGGGGACACCATATATTTT. It encodes CAWSGGDTIYF.

This clone occurred once. This chain uses TRBV19 with TRBJ2-1; D perhaps matches TRBD2 (6 bases). The CDR3 sequence is 14 residues long. Germline V lookup: CDR1 LNHDA, CDR2 SQIVND (reference sequence). Trimming took 5 bases from V and 2 from J, leaving 10 bases between them. CDR3 bases: TGTGCCAGTAGTCCCCCGGGGGCCTACAATGAGCAGTTCTTC. Translation gives CASSPPGAYNEQFF.

This clone was observed once. The chain has TRBV7-9 and TRBJ2-7; 10 bases agree with TRBD2. Germline values: CDR1 SEHNR, CDR2 FQNEAQ (reference sequence). J was trimmed by 3 bases and V by 4 bases; bases with no gene match: 3. The CDR3 spans 14 residues. CDR3 amino acids: CASSSQRGGYEQYF. CDR3 DNA: TGTGCCAGCAGCTCCCAGCGGGGGGGCTACGAGCAGTACTTC.

The chain joins TRBV5-1 to TRBJ2-7, with 9 bases identical to TRBD1. In germline, CDR1 is SGHRS, CDR2 YFSETQ. The CDR3 runs 16 residues. Trimming cost V 0 bases and J 1 base; bases outside gene matches: 5. CDR3 bases: TGCGCCAGCAGCTTGGGAAGAGGGACAGGGTCCTACGAGCAGTACTTC. Translation: CASSLGRGTGSYEQYF.

The chain employs TRBV4-2 and TRBJ1-1, with unresolved D. The length of the CDR3 is 13 residues. Germline CDR1 reads LGHNA; CDR2 reads YNFKEQ. Trimming pared 6 bases from V and 0 bases from J, leaving 8 bases between. Here the CDR3 DNA reads TGTGCCAGCAGACGCGATCTGAACACTGAAGCTTTCTTT. It yields the protein CASRRDLNTEAFF.

The V and J genes are TRBV5-4 and TRBJ1-4; TRBD1 might be the D (6 bases). Deletions cut 5 bases from V and 7 bases from J, with 18 bases between. Germline V CDR1 and CDR2: SGHNT, YYREEE (reference sequence). This CDR3 contains 15 residues. This CDR3 reads CASSFGGGESEKLFF. Here the CDR3 DNA reads TGTGCCAGCAGTTTTGGAGGGGGGGAAAGTGAAAAACTGTTTTTT.

In its sample, this clone ranks as medium-sized. The chain joins TRBV5-5 to TRBJ1-2; 11 bases map to TRBD1. V was pared by 2 bases and J by 6 bases, with 3 bases of the junction left unmatched. Germline loops: CDR1 SGHKS, CDR2 YYEKEE (reference sequence). The CDR3 is made up of 14 amino acids. CDR3 sequence (DNA): TGTGCCAGCAGCTTTTGGACAGGGGGCGATGGCTACACCTTC. This codes for CASSFWTGGDGYTF.